This entry concerns a single TCR beta chain. The data were taken from a study of CD8 T cells in Susac syndrome. Sequencing of TCR beta, carried out with a high-throughput approach, was applied to CD8+ and CD4+ T cells from the blood. Trimming took off 4 bases at V and 4 bases at J, with 9 bases between the two ends. This CDR3 region has 12 residues. Germline CDR1 reads SGHRS; CDR2 reads YFSETQ. RNA, at roughly 0.45 to 1 ug, was reverse transcribed with random hexamers. A single record per CDR3 protein comes from TCRdb applying MiXCR to the immunoSEQ multiplex PCR reads. The sample yields 150,000 or so distinct CDR3 sequences, around 96% seen once.

The specimen sequenced was CD4+ T cells from PBMCs. This TCR was sampled from a human donor with Susac syndrome. The rearrangement links TRBV5-1 to TRBJ2-7, with a tentative D call TRBD2 (6 bases). The CDR3 bases are TGCGCCAGCAGCGCGGGACTTTACGAGCAGTACTTC. Protein sequence: CASSAGLYEQYF.